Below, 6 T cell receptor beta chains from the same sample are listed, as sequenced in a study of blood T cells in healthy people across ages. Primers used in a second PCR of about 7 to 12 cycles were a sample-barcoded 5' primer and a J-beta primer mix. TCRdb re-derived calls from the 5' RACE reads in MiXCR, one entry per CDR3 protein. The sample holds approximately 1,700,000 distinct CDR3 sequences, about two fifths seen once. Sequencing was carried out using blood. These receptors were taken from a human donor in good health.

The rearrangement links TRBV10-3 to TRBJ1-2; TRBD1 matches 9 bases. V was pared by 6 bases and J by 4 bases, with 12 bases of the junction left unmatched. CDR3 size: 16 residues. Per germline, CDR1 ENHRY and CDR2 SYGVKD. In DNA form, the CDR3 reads TGTGCCATCAGCTTCCTCCCGACAGGGGGTAGCTATGGCTACACCTTC. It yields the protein CAISFLPTGGSYGYTF.

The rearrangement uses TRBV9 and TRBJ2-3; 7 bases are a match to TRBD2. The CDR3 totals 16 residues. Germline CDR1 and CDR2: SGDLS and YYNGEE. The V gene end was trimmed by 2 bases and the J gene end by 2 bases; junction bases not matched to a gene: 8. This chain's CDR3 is CASSVRGGDYTDTQYF. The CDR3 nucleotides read TGTGCCAGCAGCGTGCGTGGGGGGGACTACACAGATACGCAGTATTTT.

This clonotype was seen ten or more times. This chain's CDR3 is CSARENSFGEQYF. The CDR3, as DNA: TGCAGTGCTAGGGAAAACTCTTTCGGCGAGCAGTACTTC. V is TRBV20-1 and J is TRBJ2-5; D is uncertain. The better agreement between TRBJ2-7 and the DNA end casts doubt on the J call. The CDR3 extends over 13 amino acids. Germline CDR1 DFQATT, CDR2 SNEGSKA (reference sequence).

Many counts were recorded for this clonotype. This CDR3 reads CAIRGQGYEQYF. In DNA, the CDR3 is TGTGCCATCAGGGGACAGGGTTACGAGCAGTACTTC. V is TRBV10-3 and J is TRBJ2-7; 9 positions match TRBD1. With V trimmed by 6 bases and J by 4 bases, 1 base remained unmatched. The CDR3 consists of 12 residues. From germline, CDR1 is ENHRY and CDR2 SYGVKD.

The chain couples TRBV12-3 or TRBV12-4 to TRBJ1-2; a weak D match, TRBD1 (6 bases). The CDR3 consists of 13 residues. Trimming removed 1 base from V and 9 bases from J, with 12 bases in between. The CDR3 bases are TGTGCCAGCAGTTTAGGGACAGAAGGTAGCTACACCTTC. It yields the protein CASSLGTEGSYTF.

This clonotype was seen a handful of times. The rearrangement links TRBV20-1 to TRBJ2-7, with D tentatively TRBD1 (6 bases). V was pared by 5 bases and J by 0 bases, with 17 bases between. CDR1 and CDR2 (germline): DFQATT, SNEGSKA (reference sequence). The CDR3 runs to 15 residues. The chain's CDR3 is CSALPTGFSSYEQYF. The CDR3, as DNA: TGCAGTGCTTTACCGACAGGTTTTTCCTCCTACGAGCAGTACTTC.